The rows below give T cell receptor beta chains drawn from one sample of a study of blood T cell repertoires in COVID-19. The table came from immunoSEQ multiplex PCR; TCRdb's copy has only in-frame clones and leaves some out. The table has a few hundred thousand clones, roughly 88% seen once. Input material: peripheral blood. All receptors come from a man aged 40-55 years who had recovered from COVID-19. Both conserved end residues are part of each CDR3. The D gene is left open where the match is weak. Clone size is not always given. Where it is, it says once, few, many or a class for expanded clones.

j_gene	abundance	v_gene	d_gene	CDR3nt	CDR3aa
TRBJ2-7	once	TRBV5-6	-	TGTGCCAGCAGCTTGACCAGGGGACGGGAGCAGTACTTC	CASSLTRGREQYF
TRBJ2-5	-	TRBV6-6	-	TGTGCCAGCAGGAGGGGTAGCGGTCTGTACCAAGAGACCCAGTACTTC	CASRRGSGLYQETQYF
TRBJ2-1	once	TRBV29-1	TRBD2	TGCAGCGTTGGACTAGCGGGAGTCAGACAGTTCTTC	CSVGLAGVRQFF
TRBJ2-2	-	TRBV7-8	-	TGTGCCAGCAGCGAGGTTGCCGGGGAGCTGTTTTTT	CASSEVAGELFF
TRBJ1-2	many	TRBV29-1	-	TGCAGCGTTGGAGAGTATCGGGGAAACTATGGCTACACCTTC	CSVGEYRGNYGYTF
TRBJ2-1	-	TRBV7-8	-	TGTGCCAGCAGCCTCGGGAGCCCCGCCTACAATGAGCAGTTCTTC	CASSLGSPAYNEQFF
TRBJ1-6	-	TRBV9	-	TGTGCCAGCACCAAACTACAGGAATCACCCCTCCACTTT	CASTKLQESPLHF
TRBJ2-2	-	TRBV11-2	TRBD2	TGTGCCAGCAGCTTATTGGGTGGGAGGGCCAACACCGGGGAGCTGTTTTTT	CASSLLGGRANTGELFF
TRBJ2-3	-	TRBV7-2	-	TGTGCCAGCAGCTTATTCAGGGATTTCGGAGATACGCAGTATTTT	CASSLFRDFGDTQYF
TRBJ2-1	-	TRBV11-2	-	TGTGCCAGCAGCCGGTTTGGTAGCAATGAGCAGTTCTTC	CASSRFGSNEQFF
TRBJ2-1	-	TRBV12-1	-	TGTGCCAGCAGCTACCGGGCAGCGGCAGGGGATGAGCAGTTCTTC	CASSYRAAAGDEQFF
TRBJ1-6	-	TRBV7-2	TRBD1	TGTGCCAGCAGCTCGGACAGGGGCAATTACTATAATTCACCCCTCCACTTT	CASSSDRGNYYNSPLHF
TRBJ2-5	-	TRBV9	-	TGTGCCAGCAGCGTAGGGGGTAGCGCAGAGACCCAGTACTTC	CASSVGGSAETQYF
TRBJ2-3	-	TRBV9	TRBD1	TGTGCCAGCAGCGTAGCCCCGCTCCCGGGACAGGGCCCAGATACGCAGTATTTT	CASSVAPLPGQGPDTQYF
TRBJ2-7	-	TRBV13	-	TGTGCCAGCAGCCCCGGGGTTAGCGGTCCCTACGAGCAGTACTTC	CASSPGVSGPYEQYF
TRBJ2-1	-	TRBV7-2	-	TGTGCCAGCAGCTCGGAGGGTTGGGCGACCTCCTACAATGAGCAGTTCTTC	CASSSEGWATSYNEQFF
TRBJ1-2	-	TRBV18	TRBD1	TGTGCCAGCTCACAGGGGGCCAACTATGGCTACACCTTC	CASSQGANYGYTF
TRBJ2-7	-	TRBV18	-	TGTGCCAGCTCAACAGACACCACCTACGAGCAGTACTTC	CASSTDTTYEQYF
TRBJ2-3	few	TRBV7-9	-	TGTGCCAGCAGCTTATCAATGGATACGCAGTATTTT	CASSLSMDTQYF
TRBJ1-4	few	TRBV6-4	-	TGTGCCAGCAGTGACTCGGGAGGGGCCAATGAAAAACTGTTTTTT	CASSDSGGANEKLFF
TRBJ2-6	-	TRBV6-2/TRBV6-3	TRBD2	TGTGCCAGCAGTACGGGGGGCTCTGGGGCCAACGTCCTGACTTTC	CASSTGGSGANVLTF
TRBJ2-5	-	TRBV19	TRBD2	TGTGCCAGTAGTACCCGACTAGCGGGCTACGAGACCCAGTACTTC	CASSTRLAGYETQYF
TRBJ1-1	-	TRBV11-3	-	TGTGCCAGCAGCTTGGAGGGTCGCACTGAAGCTTTCTTT	CASSLEGRTEAFF
TRBJ1-6	-	TRBV3-1/TRBV3-2	-	TGTGCCAGCAGCCGCCAAGATCGGGGGGAAGGTTCCTATAATTCACCCCTCCACTTT	CASSRQDRGEGSYNSPLHF
TRBJ2-1	-	TRBV7-2	-	TGTGCCAGCAGCTTAGTACATGGGAGCAATGAGCAGTTCTTC	CASSLVHGSNEQFF
TRBJ1-5	-	TRBV6-2/TRBV6-3	-	TGTGCCAGCAGTTACTCGGCAGGTTATAGCAATCAGCCCCAGCATTTT	CASSYSAGYSNQPQHF
TRBJ1-2	-	TRBV6-5	-	TGTGCCAGCAGTTACGGTCGGGGGTACTATGGCTACACCTTC	CASSYGRGYYGYTF
TRBJ1-5	-	TRBV19	-	TGTGCCAGTAGTCCCCAGGGTACGCAGCCCCAGCATTTT	CASSPQGTQPQHF
TRBJ2-5	-	TRBV6-2/TRBV6-3	TRBD1	TGTGCCAGCAGTTACTCGATGGGCAGGGGGCCAGAGACCCAGTACTTC	CASSYSMGRGPETQYF
TRBJ2-7	-	TRBV30	TRBD1	TGTGCCTGGACACCGGGACAGCCACTATCCCCTCTGGGGGAGCAGTACTTC	CAWTPGQPLSPLGEQYF
TRBJ2-2	-	TRBV18	-	TGTGCCAGCTCACCAACGGCGGTAAACACCGGGGAGCTGTTTTTT	CASSPTAVNTGELFF
TRBJ2-3	-	TRBV19	TRBD2	TGTGCCAGTATGAGGGTCCTATCGGGAGGGCGTCTAGGTTATACGCAGTATTTT	CASMRVLSGGRLGYTQYF
TRBJ2-7	-	TRBV6-2/TRBV6-3	TRBD2	TGTGCCAGCAGTCCCCCCGGGACTAGTCACTTC	CASSPPGTSHF
TRBJ2-5	-	TRBV6-5	TRBD1	TGTGCCAGCAGCAGGGGGAGCTTAGAGACCCAGTACTTC	CASSRGSLETQYF
TRBJ2-3	-	TRBV5-4	-	TGTGCCAGCAGCAGTGGCTCGGGAGCGACTACAGATACGCAGTATTTT	CASSSGSGATTDTQYF
TRBJ1-3	-	TRBV2	-	TGTGCCAGTACTCCAGGGACACGGGGAAACACCATATATTTT	CASTPGTRGNTIYF
TRBJ1-1	-	TRBV6-4	-	TGTGCCAGCAGTGTCGCCGGAGGGGACACTGAAGCTTTCTTT	CASSVAGGDTEAFF
TRBJ1-2	many	TRBV10-2	TRBD1	TGCGCCAGCAGGAGGGACAGCTATGGCTACACCTTC	CASRRDSYGYTF
TRBJ2-7	-	TRBV6-1	TRBD1	TGTGCCAGCAGTGAGGCAGGGGGCCCCTACGAGCAGTACTTC	CASSEAGGPYEQYF
TRBJ2-5	-	TRBV4-1	-	TGCGCCAGCAGCCAAGCCCAGGGAATGGAGACCCAGTACTTC	CASSQAQGMETQYF
TRBJ1-2	-	TRBV4-3	-	TGCGCCAGCAGCCAAGGGGGAGGCTATGGCTACACCTTC	CASSQGGGYGYTF
TRBJ2-2	-	TRBV3-1/TRBV3-2	TRBD1	TGTGCCAGCAGCCCGGACAGGGGGCCTTCCGGGGAGCTGTTTTTT	CASSPDRGPSGELFF
TRBJ1-2	-	TRBV19	TRBD1	TGTGCCAGTAGTATGTTCGACAGGGGTATGATTGGCTACACCTTC	CASSMFDRGMIGYTF
TRBJ2-7	-	TRBV27	-	TGTGCCAGCAGTTCCTTCACCAGCTCCTACGAGCAGTACTTC	CASSSFTSSYEQYF
TRBJ2-7	-	TRBV12-3/TRBV12-4	-	TGTGCCAGCAGTTTAGGAGCGGAATACGAGCAGTACTTC	CASSLGAEYEQYF
TRBJ1-5	-	TRBV7-2	-	TGTGCCAGCAGCTTAGGAGGGTCGGGACAGCCCCAGCATTTT	CASSLGGSGQPQHF